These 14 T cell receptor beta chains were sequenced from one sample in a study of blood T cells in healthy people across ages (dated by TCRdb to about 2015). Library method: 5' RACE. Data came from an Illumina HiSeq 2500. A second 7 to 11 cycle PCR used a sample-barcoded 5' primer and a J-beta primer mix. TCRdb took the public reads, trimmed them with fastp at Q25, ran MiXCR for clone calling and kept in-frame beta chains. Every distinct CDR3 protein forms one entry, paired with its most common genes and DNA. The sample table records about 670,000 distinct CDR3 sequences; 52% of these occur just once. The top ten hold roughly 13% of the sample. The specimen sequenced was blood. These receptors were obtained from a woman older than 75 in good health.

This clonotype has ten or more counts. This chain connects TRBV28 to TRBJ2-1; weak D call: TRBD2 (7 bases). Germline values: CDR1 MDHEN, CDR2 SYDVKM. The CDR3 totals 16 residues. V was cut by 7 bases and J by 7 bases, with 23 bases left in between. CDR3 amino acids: CASTLWGAGVRNEQFF. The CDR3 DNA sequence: TGTGCCAGCACCCTCTGGGGGGCGGGAGTCAGGAATGAGCAGTTCTTC. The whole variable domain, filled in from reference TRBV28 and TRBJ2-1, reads DVKVTQSSRYLVKRTGEKVFLECVQDMDHENMFWYRQDPGLGLRLIYFSYDVKMKEKGDIPEGYSVSREKKERFSLILESASTNQTSMYLCASTLWGAGVRNEQFFGPGTRLTVL.

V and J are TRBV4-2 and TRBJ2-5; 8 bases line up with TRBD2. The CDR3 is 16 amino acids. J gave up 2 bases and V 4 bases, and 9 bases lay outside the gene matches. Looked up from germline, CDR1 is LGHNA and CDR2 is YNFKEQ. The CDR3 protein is CASSPGSGRGQETQYF. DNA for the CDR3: TGTGCCAGCAGCCCTGGAAGCGGGAGAGGGCAAGAGACCCAGTACTTC.

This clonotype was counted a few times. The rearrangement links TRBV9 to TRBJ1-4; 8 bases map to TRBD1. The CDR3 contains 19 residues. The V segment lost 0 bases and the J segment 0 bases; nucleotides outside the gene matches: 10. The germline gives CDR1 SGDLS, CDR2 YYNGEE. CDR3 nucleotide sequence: TGTGCCAGCAGCGTAGCCGACAGGGGACCTCTCGCAACTAATGAAAAACTGTTTTTT. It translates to CASSVADRGPLATNEKLFF.

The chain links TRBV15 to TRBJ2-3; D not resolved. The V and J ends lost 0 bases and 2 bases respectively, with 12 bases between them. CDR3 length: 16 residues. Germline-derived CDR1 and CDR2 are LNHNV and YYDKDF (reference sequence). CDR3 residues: CATSRDFGSYTDTQYF. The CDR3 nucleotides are TGTGCCACCAGCAGAGATTTCGGGTCGTACACAGATACGCAGTATTTT.

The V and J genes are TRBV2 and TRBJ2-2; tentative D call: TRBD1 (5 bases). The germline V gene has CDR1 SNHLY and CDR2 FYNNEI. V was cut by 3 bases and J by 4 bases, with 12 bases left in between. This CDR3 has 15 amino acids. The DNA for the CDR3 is TGTGCCAGCAGTGACGTCGGACAATCCACCGGGGAGCTGTTTTTT. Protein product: CASSDVGQSTGELFF. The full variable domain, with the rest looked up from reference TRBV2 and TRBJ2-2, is EPEVTQTPSHQVTQMGQEVILRCVPISNHLYFYWYRQILGQKVEFLVSFYNNEISEKSEIFDDQFSVERPDGSNFTLKIRSTKLEDSAMYFCASSDVGQSTGELFFGEGSRLTVL.

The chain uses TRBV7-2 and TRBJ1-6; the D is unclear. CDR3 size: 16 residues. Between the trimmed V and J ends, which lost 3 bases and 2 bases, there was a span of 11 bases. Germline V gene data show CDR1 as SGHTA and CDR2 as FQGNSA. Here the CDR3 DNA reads TGTGCCAGCAGCTTGGGGTATCGGACCTATAATTCACCCCTCCACTTT. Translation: CASSLGYRTYNSPLHF.

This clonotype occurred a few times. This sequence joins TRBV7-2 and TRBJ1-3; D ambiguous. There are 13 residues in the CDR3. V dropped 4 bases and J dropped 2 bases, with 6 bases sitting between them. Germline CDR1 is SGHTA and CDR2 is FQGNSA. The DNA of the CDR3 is TGTGCCAGCAGCTCGGCGGCTGGAAACACCATATATTTT. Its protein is CASSSAAGNTIYF.

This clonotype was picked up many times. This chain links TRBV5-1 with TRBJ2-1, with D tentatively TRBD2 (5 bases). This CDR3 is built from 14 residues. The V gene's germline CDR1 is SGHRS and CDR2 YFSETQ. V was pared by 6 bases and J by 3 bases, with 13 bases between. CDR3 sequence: CASKRDGNYNEQFF. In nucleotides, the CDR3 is TGCGCCAGCAAACGGGATGGAAACTACAATGAGCAGTTCTTC.

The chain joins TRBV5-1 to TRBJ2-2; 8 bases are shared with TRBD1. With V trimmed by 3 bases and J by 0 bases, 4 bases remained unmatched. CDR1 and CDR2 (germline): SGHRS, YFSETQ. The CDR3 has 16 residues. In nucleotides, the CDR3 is TGCGCCAGCAGCTATTGGGACAGGACGAACACCGGGGAGCTGTTTTTT. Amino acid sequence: CASSYWDRTNTGELFF.

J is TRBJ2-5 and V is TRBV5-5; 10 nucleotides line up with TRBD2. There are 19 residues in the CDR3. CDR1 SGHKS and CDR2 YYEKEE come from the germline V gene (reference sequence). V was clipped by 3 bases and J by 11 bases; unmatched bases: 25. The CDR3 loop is CASSYPGLAFPWLGNEQYF. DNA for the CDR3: TGTGCCAGCAGCTACCCGGGACTAGCGTTCCCCTGGTTGGGCAATGAGCAGTACTTC.

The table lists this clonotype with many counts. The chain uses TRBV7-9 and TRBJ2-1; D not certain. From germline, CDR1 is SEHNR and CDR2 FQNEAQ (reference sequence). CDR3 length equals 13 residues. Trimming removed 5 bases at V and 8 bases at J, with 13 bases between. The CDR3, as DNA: TGTGCCAGCAGCCAAAATGAAGGGCATGAGCAGTTCTTC. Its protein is CASSQNEGHEQFF. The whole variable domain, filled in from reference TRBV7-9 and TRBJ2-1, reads DTGVSQNPRHKITKRGQNVTFRCDPISEHNRLYWYRQTLGQGPEFLTYFQNEAQLEKSRLLSDRFSAERPKGSFSTLEIQRTEQGDSAMYLCASSQNEGHEQFFGPGTRLTVL.

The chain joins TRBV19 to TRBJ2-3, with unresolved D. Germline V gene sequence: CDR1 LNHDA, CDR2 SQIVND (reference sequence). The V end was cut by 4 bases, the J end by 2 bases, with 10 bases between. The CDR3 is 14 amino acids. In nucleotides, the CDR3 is TGTGCCAGTAGTACAACTGGAAACACAGATACGCAGTATTTT. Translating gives CASSTTGNTDTQYF.

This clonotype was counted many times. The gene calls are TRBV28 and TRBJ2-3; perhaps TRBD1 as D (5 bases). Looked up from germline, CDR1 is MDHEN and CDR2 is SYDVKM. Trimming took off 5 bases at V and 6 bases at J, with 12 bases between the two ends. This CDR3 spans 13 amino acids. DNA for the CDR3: TGTGCCAGCAGTGGACACCACGCGGATACGCAGTATTTT. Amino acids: CASSGHHADTQYF.

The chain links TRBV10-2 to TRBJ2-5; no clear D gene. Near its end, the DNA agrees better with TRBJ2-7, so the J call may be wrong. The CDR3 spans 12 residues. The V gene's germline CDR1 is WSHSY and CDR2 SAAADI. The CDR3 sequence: CASRHSYYEQYF. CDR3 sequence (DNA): TGCGCCAGCAGGCACAGTTACTACGAGCAGTACTTC.